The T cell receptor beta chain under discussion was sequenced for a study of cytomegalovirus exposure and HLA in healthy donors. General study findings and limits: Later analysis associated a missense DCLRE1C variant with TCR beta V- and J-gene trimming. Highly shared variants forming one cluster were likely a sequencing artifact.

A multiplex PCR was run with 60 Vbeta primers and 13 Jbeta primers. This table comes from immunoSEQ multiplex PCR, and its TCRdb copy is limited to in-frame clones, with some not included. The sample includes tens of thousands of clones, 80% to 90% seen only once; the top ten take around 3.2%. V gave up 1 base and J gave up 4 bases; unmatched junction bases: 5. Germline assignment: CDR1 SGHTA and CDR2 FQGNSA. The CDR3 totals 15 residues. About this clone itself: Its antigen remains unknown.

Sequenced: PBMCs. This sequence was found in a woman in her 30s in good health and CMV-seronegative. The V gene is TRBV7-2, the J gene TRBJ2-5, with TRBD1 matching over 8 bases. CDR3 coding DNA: TGTGCCAGCAGCTTAGTGGGGGACAGGCGAGAGACCCAGTACTTC. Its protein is CASSLVGDRRETQYF.